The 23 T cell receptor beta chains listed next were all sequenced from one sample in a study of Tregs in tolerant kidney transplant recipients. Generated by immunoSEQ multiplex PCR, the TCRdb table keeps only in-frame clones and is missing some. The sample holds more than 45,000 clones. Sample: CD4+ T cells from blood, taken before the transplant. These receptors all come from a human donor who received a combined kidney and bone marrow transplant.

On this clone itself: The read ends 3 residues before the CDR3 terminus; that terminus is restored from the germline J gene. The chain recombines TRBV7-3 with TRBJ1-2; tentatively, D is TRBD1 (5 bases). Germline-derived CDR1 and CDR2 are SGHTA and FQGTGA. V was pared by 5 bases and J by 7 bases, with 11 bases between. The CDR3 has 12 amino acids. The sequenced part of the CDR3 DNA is TGTGCCAGCAGCGCGACCCAGGGTGGC. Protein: CASSATQGG. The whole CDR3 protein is CASSATQGGYTF.

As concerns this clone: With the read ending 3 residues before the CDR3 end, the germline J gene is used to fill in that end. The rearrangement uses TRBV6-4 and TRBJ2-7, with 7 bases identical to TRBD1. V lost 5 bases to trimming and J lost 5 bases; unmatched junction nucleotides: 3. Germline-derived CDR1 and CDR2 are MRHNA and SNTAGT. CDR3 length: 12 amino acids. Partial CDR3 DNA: TGTGCCAGCAGTAAAACAGGGGACGAG. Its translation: CASSKTGDE. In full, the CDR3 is CASSKTGDEQYF.

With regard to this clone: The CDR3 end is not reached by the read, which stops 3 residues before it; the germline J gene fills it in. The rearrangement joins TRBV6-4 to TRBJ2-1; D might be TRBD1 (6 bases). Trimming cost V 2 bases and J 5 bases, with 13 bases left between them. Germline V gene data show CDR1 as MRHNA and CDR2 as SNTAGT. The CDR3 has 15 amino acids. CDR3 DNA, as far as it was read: TGTGCCAGCAGTGACGGCAGGGCAGGGGACAATGAG. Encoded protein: CASSDGRAGDNE. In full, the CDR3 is CASSDGRAGDNEQFF.

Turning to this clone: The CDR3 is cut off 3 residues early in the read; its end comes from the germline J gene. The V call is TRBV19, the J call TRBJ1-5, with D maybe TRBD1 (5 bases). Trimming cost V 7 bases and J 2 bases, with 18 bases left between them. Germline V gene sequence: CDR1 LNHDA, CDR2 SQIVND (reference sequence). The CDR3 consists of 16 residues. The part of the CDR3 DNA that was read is TGTGCCAGTATCATGGTCGGGGGGGTGGGCAATCAGCCC. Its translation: CASIMVGGVGNQP. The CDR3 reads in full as CASIMVGGVGNQPQHF.

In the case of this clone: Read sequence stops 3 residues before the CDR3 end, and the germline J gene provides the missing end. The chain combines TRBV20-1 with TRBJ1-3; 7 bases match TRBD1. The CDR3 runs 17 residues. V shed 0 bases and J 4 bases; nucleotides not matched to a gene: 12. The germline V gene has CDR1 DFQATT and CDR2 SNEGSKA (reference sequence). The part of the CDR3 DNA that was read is TGCAGTGCTAGAGATCTGGACAGGAGCTCGTCCGGAAACACC. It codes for CSARDLDRSSSGNT. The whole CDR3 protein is CSARDLDRSSSGNTIYF.

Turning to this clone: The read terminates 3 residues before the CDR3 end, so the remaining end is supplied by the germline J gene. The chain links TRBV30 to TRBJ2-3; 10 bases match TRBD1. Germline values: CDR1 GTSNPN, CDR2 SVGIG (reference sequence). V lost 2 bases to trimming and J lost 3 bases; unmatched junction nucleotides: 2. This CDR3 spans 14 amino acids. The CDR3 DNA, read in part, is TGTGCCTGGAGTCTGGACAGGGGGACAGATACG. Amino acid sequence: CAWSLDRGTDT. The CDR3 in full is CAWSLDRGTDTQYF.

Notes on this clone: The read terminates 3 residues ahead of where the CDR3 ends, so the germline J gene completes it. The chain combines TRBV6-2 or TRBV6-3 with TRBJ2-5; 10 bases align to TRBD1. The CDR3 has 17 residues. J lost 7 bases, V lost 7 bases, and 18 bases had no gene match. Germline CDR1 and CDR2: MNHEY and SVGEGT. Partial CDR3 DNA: TGTGCCAGCACAAAACGGGACAGGGGCTTCGGGACCGGGACC. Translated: CASTKRDRGFGTGT. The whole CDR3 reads CASTKRDRGFGTGTQYF.

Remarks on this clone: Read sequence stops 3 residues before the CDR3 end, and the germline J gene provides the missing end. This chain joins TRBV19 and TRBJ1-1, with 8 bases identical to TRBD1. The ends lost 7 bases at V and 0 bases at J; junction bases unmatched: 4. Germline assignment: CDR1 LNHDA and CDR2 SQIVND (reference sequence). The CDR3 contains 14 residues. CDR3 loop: CASTTTGVNTEAFF. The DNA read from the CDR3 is TGTGCCAGTACCACGACAGGGGTGAACACTGAA.

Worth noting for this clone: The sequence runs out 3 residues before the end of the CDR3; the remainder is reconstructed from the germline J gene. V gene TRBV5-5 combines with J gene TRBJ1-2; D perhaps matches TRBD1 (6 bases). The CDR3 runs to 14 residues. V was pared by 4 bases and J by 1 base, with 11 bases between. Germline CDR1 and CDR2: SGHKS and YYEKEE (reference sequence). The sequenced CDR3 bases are TGTGCCAGCAGCCTATACAGGGATAACTATGGC. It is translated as CASSLYRDNYG. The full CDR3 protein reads CASSLYRDNYGYTF. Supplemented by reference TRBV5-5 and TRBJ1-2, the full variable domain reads DAGVTQSPTHLIKTRGQQVTLRCSPISGHKSVSWYQQVLGQGPQFIFQYYEKEERGRGNFPDRFSARQFPNYSSELNVNALLLGDSALYLCASSLYRDNYGYTFGSGTRLTVV.

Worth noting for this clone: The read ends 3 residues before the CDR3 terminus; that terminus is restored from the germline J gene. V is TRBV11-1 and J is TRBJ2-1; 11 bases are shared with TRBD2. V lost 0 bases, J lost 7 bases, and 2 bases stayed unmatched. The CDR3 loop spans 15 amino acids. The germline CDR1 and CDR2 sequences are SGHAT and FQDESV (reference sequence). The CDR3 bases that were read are TGTGCCAGCAGCTTAGCTAGCGGGAGGGCGAATGAG. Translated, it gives CASSLASGRANE. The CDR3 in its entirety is CASSLASGRANEQFF.

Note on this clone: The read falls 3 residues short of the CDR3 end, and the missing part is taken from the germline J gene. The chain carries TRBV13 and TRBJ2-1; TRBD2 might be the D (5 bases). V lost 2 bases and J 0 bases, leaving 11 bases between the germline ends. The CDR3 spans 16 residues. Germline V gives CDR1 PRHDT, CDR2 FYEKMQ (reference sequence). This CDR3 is CASSLRRASSYNEQFF. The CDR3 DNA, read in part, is TGTGCCAGCAGCTTAAGGCGGGCCAGCTCCTACAATGAG.

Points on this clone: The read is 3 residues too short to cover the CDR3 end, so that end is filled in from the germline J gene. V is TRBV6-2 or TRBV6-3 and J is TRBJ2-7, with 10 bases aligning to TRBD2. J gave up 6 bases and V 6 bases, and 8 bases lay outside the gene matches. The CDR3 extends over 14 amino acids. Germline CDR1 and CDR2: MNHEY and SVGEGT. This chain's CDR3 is CASRVAGGPCEQYF. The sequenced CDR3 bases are TGTGCCAGCAGGGTAGCGGGGGGTCCCTGCGAG.

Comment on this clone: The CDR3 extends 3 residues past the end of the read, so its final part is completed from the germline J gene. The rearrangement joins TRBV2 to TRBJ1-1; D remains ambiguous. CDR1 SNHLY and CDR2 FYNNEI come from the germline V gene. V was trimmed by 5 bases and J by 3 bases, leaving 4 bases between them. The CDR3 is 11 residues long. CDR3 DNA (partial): TGTGCCAGCAGTCGTTACACTGAA. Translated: CASSRYTE. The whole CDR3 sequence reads CASSRYTEAFF.

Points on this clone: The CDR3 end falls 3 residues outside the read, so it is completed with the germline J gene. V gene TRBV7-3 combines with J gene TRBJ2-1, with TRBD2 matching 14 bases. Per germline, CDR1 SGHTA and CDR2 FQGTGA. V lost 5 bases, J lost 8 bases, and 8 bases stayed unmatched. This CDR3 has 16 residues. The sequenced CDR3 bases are TGTGCCAGCAGCATGGGACTAGCGGGAGCCGGCGATGAG. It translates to CASSMGLAGAGDE. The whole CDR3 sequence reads CASSMGLAGAGDEQFF.

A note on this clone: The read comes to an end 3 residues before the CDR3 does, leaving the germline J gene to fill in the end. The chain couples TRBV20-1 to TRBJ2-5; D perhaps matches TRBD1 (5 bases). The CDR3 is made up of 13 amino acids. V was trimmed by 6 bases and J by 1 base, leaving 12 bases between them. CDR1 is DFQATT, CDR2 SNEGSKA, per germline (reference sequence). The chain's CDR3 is CSAAGFTQETQYF. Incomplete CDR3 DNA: TGCAGTGCGGCAGGGTTTACCCAAGAGACC.

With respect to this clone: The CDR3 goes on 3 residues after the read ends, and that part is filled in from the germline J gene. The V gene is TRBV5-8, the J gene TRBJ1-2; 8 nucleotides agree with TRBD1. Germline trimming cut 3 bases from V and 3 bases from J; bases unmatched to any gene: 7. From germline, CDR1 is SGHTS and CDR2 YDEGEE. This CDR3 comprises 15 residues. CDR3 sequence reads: CASSWRQGTHYGYTF. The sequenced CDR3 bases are TGTGCCAGCAGCTGGCGACAGGGGACCCACTATGGC.

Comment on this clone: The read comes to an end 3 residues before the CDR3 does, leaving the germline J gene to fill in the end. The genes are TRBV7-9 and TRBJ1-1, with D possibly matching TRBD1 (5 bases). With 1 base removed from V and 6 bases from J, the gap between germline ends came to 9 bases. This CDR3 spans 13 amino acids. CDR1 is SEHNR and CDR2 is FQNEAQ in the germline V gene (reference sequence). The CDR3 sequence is CASSLDSGAEAFF. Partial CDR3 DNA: TGTGCCAGCAGCTTAGATTCGGGGGCTGAA.

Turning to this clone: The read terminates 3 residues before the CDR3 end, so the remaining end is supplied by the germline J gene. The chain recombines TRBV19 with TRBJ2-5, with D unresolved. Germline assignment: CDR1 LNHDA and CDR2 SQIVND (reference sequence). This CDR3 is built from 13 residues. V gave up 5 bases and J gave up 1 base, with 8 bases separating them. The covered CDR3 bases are TGTGCCAGTAGTTGGGCCATCCAAGAGACC. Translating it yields CASSWAIQET. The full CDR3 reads CASSWAIQETQYF.

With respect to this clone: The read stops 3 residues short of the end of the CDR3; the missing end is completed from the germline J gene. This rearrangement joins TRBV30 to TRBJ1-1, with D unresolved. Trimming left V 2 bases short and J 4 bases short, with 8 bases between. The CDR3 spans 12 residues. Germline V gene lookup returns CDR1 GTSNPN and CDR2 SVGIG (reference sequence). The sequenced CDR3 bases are TGTGCCTGGAGTTTCGCAGGCACTGAA. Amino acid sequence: CAWSFAGTE. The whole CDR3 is CAWSFAGTEAFF.

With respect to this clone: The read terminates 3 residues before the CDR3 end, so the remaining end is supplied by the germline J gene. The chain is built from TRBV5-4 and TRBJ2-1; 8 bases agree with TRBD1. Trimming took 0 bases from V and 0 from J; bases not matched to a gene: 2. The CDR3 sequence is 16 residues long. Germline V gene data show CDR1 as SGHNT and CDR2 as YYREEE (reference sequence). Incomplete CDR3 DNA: TGTGCCAGCAGCTTGGGACAGGGGAGCTCCTACAATGAG. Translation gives CASSLGQGSSYNE. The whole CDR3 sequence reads CASSLGQGSSYNEQFF.

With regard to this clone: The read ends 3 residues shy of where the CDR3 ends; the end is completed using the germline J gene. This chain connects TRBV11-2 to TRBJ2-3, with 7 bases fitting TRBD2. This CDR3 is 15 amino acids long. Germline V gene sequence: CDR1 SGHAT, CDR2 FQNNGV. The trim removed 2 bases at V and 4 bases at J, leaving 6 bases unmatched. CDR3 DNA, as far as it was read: TGTGCCAGCAGCTTAAGGCAGGGAGGGGCAGATACG. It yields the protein CASSLRQGGADT. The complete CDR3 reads CASSLRQGGADTQYF.

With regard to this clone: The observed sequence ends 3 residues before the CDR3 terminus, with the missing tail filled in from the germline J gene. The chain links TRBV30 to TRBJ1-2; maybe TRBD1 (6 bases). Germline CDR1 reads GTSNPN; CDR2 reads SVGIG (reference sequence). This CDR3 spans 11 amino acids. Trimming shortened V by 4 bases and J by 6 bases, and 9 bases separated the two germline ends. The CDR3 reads CAWTGADGYTF. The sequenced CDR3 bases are TGTGCCTGGACAGGGGCAGATGGC.

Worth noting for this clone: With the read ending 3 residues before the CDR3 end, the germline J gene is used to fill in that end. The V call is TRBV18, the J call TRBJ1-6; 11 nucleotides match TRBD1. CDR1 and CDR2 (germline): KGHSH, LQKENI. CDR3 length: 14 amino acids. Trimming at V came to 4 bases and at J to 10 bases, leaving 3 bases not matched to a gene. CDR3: CASSQGQGVSPLHF. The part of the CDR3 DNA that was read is TGTGCCAGCTCACAGGGACAGGGGGTCTCACCC.